Given below is one TCR beta chain in context. The protocol attached unique molecular identifiers to individual cDNA molecules. One entry per CDR3 protein results from TCRdb running MiXCR on the 5' RACE reads. Of roughly 80,000 distinct CDR3 sequences in the sample, about a sixth were seen once. Trimming at V came to 6 bases and at J to 2 bases, leaving 0 bases not matched to a gene. This CDR3 is built from 12 residues. Germline assignment: CDR1 SNHLY and CDR2 FYNNEI. The entry originates in a study of early T cells in non-severe SARS-CoV-2 infection. Overall study context: Chains from this unsorted whole-blood bulk RNA could not be paired.

The specimen was whole blood. The rearrangement joins TRBV2 to TRBJ2-7, with 8 bases lining up with TRBD1. This receptor was identified in an adult who was a healthcare worker with PCR-confirmed SARS-CoV-2 infection or an uninfected control (not recorded which). The CDR3: CASRGQAYEQYF. The CDR3 region has the DNA TGTGCCAGCAGGGGACAGGCCTACGAGCAGTACTTC.